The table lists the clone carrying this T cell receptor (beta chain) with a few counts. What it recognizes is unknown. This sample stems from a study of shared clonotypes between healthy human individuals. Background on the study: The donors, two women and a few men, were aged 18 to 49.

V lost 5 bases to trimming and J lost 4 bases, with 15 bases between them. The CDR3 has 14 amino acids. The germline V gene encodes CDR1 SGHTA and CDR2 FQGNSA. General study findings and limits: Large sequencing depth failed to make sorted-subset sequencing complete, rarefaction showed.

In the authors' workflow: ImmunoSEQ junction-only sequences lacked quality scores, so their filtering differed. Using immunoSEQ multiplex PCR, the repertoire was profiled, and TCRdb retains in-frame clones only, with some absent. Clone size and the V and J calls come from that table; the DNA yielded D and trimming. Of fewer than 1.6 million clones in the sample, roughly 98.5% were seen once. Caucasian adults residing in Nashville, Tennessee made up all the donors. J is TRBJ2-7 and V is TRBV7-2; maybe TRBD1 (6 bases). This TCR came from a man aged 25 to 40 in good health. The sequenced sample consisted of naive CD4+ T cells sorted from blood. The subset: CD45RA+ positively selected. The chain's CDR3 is CASSMTGKVYEQYF. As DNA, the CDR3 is TGTGCCAGCAGCATGACAGGCAAAGTGTACGAGCAGTACTTC.